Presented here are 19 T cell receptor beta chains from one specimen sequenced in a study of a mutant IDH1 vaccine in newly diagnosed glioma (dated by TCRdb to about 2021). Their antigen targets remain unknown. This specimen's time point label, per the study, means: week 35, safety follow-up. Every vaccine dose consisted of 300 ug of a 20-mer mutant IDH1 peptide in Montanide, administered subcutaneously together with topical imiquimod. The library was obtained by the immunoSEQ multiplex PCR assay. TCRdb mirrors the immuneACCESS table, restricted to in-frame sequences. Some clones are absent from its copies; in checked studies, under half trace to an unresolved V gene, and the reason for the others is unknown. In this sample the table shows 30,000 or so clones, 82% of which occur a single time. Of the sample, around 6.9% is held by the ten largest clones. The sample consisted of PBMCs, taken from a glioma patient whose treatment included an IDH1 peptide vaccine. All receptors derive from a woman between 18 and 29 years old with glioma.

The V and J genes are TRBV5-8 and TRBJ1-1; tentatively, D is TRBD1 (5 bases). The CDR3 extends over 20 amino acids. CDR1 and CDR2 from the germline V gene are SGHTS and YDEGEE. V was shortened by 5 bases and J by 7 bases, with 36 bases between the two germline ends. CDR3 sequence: CASRRENFFGVPTSGHEAFF. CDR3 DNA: TGTGCCAGCAGACGCGAAAATTTTTTTGGCGTTCCAACATCAGGGCATGAAGCTTTCTTT.

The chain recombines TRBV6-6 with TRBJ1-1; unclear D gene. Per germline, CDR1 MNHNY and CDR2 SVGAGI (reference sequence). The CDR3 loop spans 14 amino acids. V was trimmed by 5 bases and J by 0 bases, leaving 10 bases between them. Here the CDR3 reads CASSATEMNTEAFF. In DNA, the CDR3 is TGTGCCAGCAGTGCGACGGAGATGAACACTGAAGCTTTCTTT.

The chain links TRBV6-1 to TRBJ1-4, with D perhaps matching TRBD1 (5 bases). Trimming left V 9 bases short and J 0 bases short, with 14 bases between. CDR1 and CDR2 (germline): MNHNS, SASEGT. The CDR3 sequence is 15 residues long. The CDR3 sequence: CASSEGPATNEKLFF. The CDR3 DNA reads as TGTGCCAGTTCGGAGGGGCCTGCAACTAATGAAAAACTGTTTTTT.

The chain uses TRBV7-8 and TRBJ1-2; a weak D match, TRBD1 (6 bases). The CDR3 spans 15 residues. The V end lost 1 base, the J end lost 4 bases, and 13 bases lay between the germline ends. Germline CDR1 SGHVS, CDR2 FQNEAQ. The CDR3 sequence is CASSLGGGQLYGYTF. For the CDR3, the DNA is TGTGCCAGCAGCTTAGGAGGGGGGCAACTCTATGGCTACACCTTC.

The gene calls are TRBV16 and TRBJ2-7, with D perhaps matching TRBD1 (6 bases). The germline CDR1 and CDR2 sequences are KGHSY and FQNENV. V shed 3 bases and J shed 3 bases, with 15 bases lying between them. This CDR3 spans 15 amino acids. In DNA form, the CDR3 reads TGTGCCAGCAGCCAGTCGGGACATCGTTACTACGAGCAGTACTTC. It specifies CASSQSGHRYYEQYF.

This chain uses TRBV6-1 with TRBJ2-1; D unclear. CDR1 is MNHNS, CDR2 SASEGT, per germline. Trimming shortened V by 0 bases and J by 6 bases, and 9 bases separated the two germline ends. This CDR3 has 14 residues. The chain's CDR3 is CASSEAFGINEQFF. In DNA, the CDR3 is TGTGCCAGCAGTGAAGCCTTTGGGATCAATGAGCAGTTCTTC.

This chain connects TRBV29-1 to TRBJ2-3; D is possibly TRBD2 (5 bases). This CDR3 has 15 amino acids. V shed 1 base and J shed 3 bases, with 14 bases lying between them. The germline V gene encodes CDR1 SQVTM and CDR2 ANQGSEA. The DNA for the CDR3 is TGCAGCGTTGAAGGCGGGCCCCAACGGACAGATACGCAGTATTTT. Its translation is CSVEGGPQRTDTQYF.

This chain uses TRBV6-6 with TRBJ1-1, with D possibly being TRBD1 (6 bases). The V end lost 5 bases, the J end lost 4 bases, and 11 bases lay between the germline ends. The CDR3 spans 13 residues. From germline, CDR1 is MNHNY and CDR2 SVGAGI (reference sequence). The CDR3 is CASSTTGSTEAFF. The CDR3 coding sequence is TGTGCCAGCAGTACTACAGGGAGCACTGAAGCTTTCTTT.

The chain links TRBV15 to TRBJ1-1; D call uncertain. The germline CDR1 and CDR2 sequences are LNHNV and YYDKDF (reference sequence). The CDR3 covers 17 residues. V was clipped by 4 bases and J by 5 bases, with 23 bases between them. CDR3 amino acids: CATSTTSAGRRWTEAFF. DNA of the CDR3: TGTGCCACCAGCACCACCAGCGCGGGCCGAAGGTGGACTGAAGCTTTCTTT.

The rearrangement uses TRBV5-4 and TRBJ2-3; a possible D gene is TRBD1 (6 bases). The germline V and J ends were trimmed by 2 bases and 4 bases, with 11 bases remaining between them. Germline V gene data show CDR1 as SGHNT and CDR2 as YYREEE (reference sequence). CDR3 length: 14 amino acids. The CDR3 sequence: CASSFSRGADTQYF. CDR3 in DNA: TGTGCCAGCAGCTTCTCCAGGGGCGCAGATACGCAGTATTTT.

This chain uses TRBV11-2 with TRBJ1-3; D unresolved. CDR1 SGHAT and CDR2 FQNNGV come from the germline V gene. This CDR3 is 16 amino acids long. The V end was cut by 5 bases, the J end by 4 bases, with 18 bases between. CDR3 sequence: CASSPIKSGVGNTIYF. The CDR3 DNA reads TGTGCCAGCAGCCCCATTAAATCCGGAGTCGGAAACACCATATATTTT.

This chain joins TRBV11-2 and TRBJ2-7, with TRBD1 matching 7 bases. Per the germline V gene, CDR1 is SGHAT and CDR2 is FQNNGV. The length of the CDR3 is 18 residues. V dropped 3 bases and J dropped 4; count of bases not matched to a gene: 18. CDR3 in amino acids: CASSLSQPIPGQSYEQYF. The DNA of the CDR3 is TGTGCCAGCAGCTTGTCTCAGCCTATCCCGGGACAGAGTTACGAGCAGTACTTC.

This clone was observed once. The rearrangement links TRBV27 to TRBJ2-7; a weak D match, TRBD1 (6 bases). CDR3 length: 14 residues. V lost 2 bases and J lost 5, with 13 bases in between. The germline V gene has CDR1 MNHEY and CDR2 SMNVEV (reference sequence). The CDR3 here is CASSLPGQTNEQYF. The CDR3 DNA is TGTGCCAGCAGTTTACCAGGACAGACCAACGAGCAGTACTTC.

The CDR3 nucleotides read TGTGCCAGCAGTTACTCGAACCGACGGAGAGTGGAGACCCAGTACTTC. It encodes CASSYSNRRRVETQYF. V is TRBV6-5 and J is TRBJ2-5, with D hard to call. Trimming took 0 bases from V and 5 from J, leaving 16 bases between them. CDR1 MNHEY and CDR2 SVGAGI come from the germline V gene. CDR3 length: 16 residues.

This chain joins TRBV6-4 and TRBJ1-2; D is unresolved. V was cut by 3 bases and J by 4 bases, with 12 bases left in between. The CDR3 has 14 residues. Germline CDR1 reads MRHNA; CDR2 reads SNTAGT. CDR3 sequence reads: CASSERDGAYGYTF. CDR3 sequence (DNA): TGTGCCAGCAGTGAAAGGGATGGCGCCTATGGCTACACCTTC.

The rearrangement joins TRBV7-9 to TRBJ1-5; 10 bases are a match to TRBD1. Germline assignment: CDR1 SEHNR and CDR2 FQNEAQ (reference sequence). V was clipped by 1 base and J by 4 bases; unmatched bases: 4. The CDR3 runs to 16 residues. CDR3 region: CASSLVRGQGNQPQHF. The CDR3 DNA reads TGTGCCAGCAGCTTAGTTCGGGGACAGGGGAATCAGCCCCAGCATTTT.

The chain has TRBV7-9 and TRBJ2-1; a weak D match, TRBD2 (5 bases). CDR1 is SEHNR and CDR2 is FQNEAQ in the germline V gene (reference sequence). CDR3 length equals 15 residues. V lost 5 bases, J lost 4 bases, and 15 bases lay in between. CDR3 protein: CASSPARAAYNEQFF. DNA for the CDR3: TGTGCCAGCAGCCCCGCGAGGGCAGCATACAATGAGCAGTTCTTC.

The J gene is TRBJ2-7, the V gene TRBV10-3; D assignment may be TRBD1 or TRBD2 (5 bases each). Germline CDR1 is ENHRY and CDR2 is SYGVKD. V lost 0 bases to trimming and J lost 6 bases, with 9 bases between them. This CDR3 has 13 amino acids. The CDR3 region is CAISESRDAEQYF. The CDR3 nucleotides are TGTGCCATCAGTGAGTCGAGGGACGCCGAGCAGTACTTC.

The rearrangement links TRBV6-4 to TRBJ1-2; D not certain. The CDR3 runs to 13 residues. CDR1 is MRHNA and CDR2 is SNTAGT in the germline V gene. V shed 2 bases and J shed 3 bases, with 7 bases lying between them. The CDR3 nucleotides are TGTGCCAGCAGTGACGGCCGGGACTATGGCTACACCTTC. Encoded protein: CASSDGRDYGYTF.